A selection of T cell receptor beta chains follows, all from one sample in a study of blood T cell repertoires in COVID-19. The assay was immunoSEQ multiplex PCR, and TCRdb's table has in-frame clones only and misses some. The sample shows tens of thousands of clones, 85% to 90% of them seen only once. Sequencing was performed on peripheral blood. The receptors shown here come from a human donor in a cohort sampled during active COVID-19. CDR3s include the opening cysteine and the closing phenylalanine or tryptophan. The order of the fields is V gene, clone size, D gene, J gene, CDR3 DNA, CDR3 protein. D genes are given only for firm matches. Expanded clones are given a class, and other clones once, few, many or no size at all.

V gene: TRBV5-8; clone size: -; D gene: TRBD2; J gene: TRBJ2-1; CDR3 DNA: TGTGCCAGCAGCTTATGGCGGGGGGCGAACAATGAGCAGTTCTTC; CDR3 protein: CASSLWRGANNEQFF
V gene: TRBV3-1/TRBV3-2; clone size: few; D gene: -; J gene: TRBJ2-7; CDR3 DNA: TGTGCCAGCAGCGACAGACCGAGGAGCTACGAGCAGTACTTC; CDR3 protein: CASSDRPRSYEQYF
V gene: TRBV5-4; clone size: -; D gene: TRBD1; J gene: TRBJ1-6; CDR3 DNA: TGTGCCAGCAGCTTGGCTGGACAGGGGACCTCCTATAATTCACCCCTCCACTTT; CDR3 protein: CASSLAGQGTSYNSPLHF
V gene: TRBV19; clone size: -; D gene: TRBD2; J gene: TRBJ2-7; CDR3 DNA: TGTGCCAGTAGTAGGGTAGCGGGGACGGGGTACGAGCAGTACTTC; CDR3 protein: CASSRVAGTGYEQYF
V gene: TRBV6-5; clone size: few; D gene: -; J gene: TRBJ2-7; CDR3 DNA: TGTGCCAGCAGGCCCCCCTCAGTCTCCTACGAGCAGTACTTC; CDR3 protein: CASRPPSVSYEQYF
V gene: TRBV28; clone size: -; D gene: TRBD1; J gene: TRBJ1-2; CDR3 DNA: TGTGCCAGCAGTCCCTTGGCAGGGGGTAACTATGGCTACACCTTC; CDR3 protein: CASSPLAGGNYGYTF
V gene: TRBV11-2; clone size: once; D gene: -; J gene: TRBJ2-1; CDR3 DNA: TGTGCCAGCAGCCAGTTGTCAGGTGAGCAGTTCTTC; CDR3 protein: CASSQLSGEQFF
V gene: TRBV7-8; clone size: -; D gene: -; J gene: TRBJ1-3; CDR3 DNA: TGTGCCAGCAGCTTCTACTCTGGAAACACCATATATTTT; CDR3 protein: CASSFYSGNTIYF
V gene: TRBV19; clone size: -; D gene: TRBD1; J gene: TRBJ1-5; CDR3 DNA: TGTGCCAGTAGTATAAGGGGACAGGCGGGCAATCAGCCCCAGCATTTT; CDR3 protein: CASSIRGQAGNQPQHF
V gene: TRBV25-1; clone size: once; D gene: TRBD1; J gene: TRBJ2-7; CDR3 DNA: TGTGCCAGCAGCCTTGGTGACAGGGTTTTCCCCGAGCAGTACTTC; CDR3 protein: CASSLGDRVFPEQYF
V gene: TRBV15; clone size: -; D gene: -; J gene: TRBJ1-3; CDR3 DNA: TGTGCCACCAGCAGAGAGGGGGGAGGAGGAAACACCATATATTTT; CDR3 protein: CATSREGGGGNTIYF
V gene: TRBV6-4; clone size: -; D gene: -; J gene: TRBJ2-2; CDR3 DNA: TGTGCCAGCAGTGAGGGCACTTTAGACACCGGGGAGCTGTTTTTT; CDR3 protein: CASSEGTLDTGELFF
V gene: TRBV24-1; clone size: once; D gene: TRBD2; J gene: TRBJ2-1; CDR3 DNA: TGTGCCACCAGTGAAGCGGGATCGCGGGGTGAGCAGTTCTTC; CDR3 protein: CATSEAGSRGEQFF
V gene: TRBV9; clone size: -; D gene: -; J gene: TRBJ1-1; CDR3 DNA: TGTGCCAGCAGCTCACGTAAAGAGGGAGGAGGGTTGAACACTGAAGCTTTCTTT; CDR3 protein: CASSSRKEGGGLNTEAFF
V gene: TRBV12-3/TRBV12-4; clone size: -; D gene: -; J gene: TRBJ1-4; CDR3 DNA: TGTGCCAGCAGCATTACAGAAAATGAAAAACTGTTTTTT; CDR3 protein: CASSITENEKLFF
V gene: TRBV19; clone size: -; D gene: TRBD2; J gene: TRBJ2-1; CDR3 DNA: TGTGCCAGTAGTGGGACTAGCGGGAACTCCTACAATGAGCAGTTCTTC; CDR3 protein: CASSGTSGNSYNEQFF
V gene: TRBV7-2; clone size: -; D gene: -; J gene: TRBJ2-7; CDR3 DNA: TGTGCCAGCAGCCCTAGAAGCATGATCAACGAGCAGTACTTC; CDR3 protein: CASSPRSMINEQYF
V gene: TRBV25-1; clone size: -; D gene: TRBD1; J gene: TRBJ1-2; CDR3 DNA: TGTGCCAGCAAAGGGACAGGGGGCGCCTATGGCTACACCTTC; CDR3 protein: CASKGTGGAYGYTF
V gene: TRBV7-8; clone size: -; D gene: -; J gene: TRBJ2-5; CDR3 DNA: TGTGCCAGCAGCTTAGGTGTACAGGGGACCCAGTACTTC; CDR3 protein: CASSLGVQGTQYF
V gene: TRBV5-1; clone size: once; D gene: -; J gene: TRBJ1-1; CDR3 DNA: TGCGCCAGCAGCCCATACTTCTCCGGGGACACTGAAGCTTTCTTT; CDR3 protein: CASSPYFSGDTEAFF
V gene: TRBV7-9; clone size: -; D gene: -; J gene: TRBJ1-1; CDR3 DNA: TGTGCCAGCAGCTTAGAGGGGGGGCACACTGAAGCTTTCTTT; CDR3 protein: CASSLEGGHTEAFF
V gene: TRBV3-1/TRBV3-2; clone size: -; D gene: TRBD1; J gene: TRBJ2-5; CDR3 DNA: TGTGCCAGCAGCCAAGCGGGGACAGACATCCAAGAGACCCAGTACTTC; CDR3 protein: CASSQAGTDIQETQYF
V gene: TRBV7-6; clone size: -; D gene: TRBD1; J gene: TRBJ1-1; CDR3 DNA: TGTGCCAGCAGCTTAGAGGGGGCCACTGAAGCTTTCTTT; CDR3 protein: CASSLEGATEAFF
V gene: TRBV6-5; clone size: once; D gene: -; J gene: TRBJ1-2; CDR3 DNA: TGTGCCAGCAGCGGCCGCATCGGGGATGGCTACACCTTC; CDR3 protein: CASSGRIGDGYTF
V gene: TRBV7-8; clone size: -; D gene: -; J gene: TRBJ1-2; CDR3 DNA: TGTGCCAGCAGCTTAGCTGGGCAGGGGATGGGGGGCTACACCTTC; CDR3 protein: CASSLAGQGMGGYTF
V gene: TRBV2; clone size: -; D gene: TRBD1; J gene: TRBJ1-4; CDR3 DNA: TGTGCCAGCAGTCAACAGGGACAGCCTAATGAAAAACTGTTTTTT; CDR3 protein: CASSQQGQPNEKLFF
V gene: TRBV2; clone size: -; D gene: TRBD2; J gene: TRBJ2-5; CDR3 DNA: TGTGCCAGCAGTGCCAGTACTAGCGCAGAGACCCAGTACTTC; CDR3 protein: CASSASTSAETQYF
V gene: TRBV5-4; clone size: -; D gene: TRBD1; J gene: TRBJ2-7; CDR3 DNA: TGTGCCAGCAGCTTGGGACAGGGGGTCCTCGAGCAGTACTTC; CDR3 protein: CASSLGQGVLEQYF
V gene: TRBV5-8; clone size: -; D gene: -; J gene: TRBJ2-2; CDR3 DNA: TGTGCCAGCAGCTTGGGCCGGTTCACGAACACCGGGGAGCTGTTTTTT; CDR3 protein: CASSLGRFTNTGELFF
V gene: TRBV7-2; clone size: -; D gene: -; J gene: TRBJ2-6; CDR3 DNA: TGTGCCAGCAGCTTAGTGGGGACAAGTCTCTCTGGGGCCAACGTCCTGACTTTC; CDR3 protein: CASSLVGTSLSGANVLTF
V gene: TRBV28; clone size: -; D gene: TRBD1; J gene: TRBJ1-2; CDR3 DNA: TGTGCCAGCGTATCCGGACAGGGTAGCTATGGCTACACCTTC; CDR3 protein: CASVSGQGSYGYTF
V gene: TRBV5-1; clone size: -; D gene: -; J gene: TRBJ2-5; CDR3 DNA: TGCGCCAGCAGCCGAACGGACAACCAAGAGACCCAGTACTTC; CDR3 protein: CASSRTDNQETQYF
V gene: TRBV5-4; clone size: -; D gene: TRBD1; J gene: TRBJ1-2; CDR3 DNA: TGTGCCAGCGTTTTAAAGGGGGCGGGAGGCTACACCTTC; CDR3 protein: CASVLKGAGGYTF
V gene: TRBV2; clone size: -; D gene: -; J gene: TRBJ1-1; CDR3 DNA: TGTGCCAGCAGTGAAATAACGGGGGGTCCGGGTTTCTTT; CDR3 protein: CASSEITGGPGFF
V gene: TRBV5-1; clone size: -; D gene: TRBD2; J gene: TRBJ2-3; CDR3 DNA: TGCGCCAGCAGCTTTAGCGGGGGGGGCGCAGATACGCAGTATTTT; CDR3 protein: CASSFSGGGADTQYF
V gene: TRBV27; clone size: -; D gene: -; J gene: TRBJ2-7; CDR3 DNA: TGTGCCAGCAGTGGCCGGGGCTACGAGCAGTACTTC; CDR3 protein: CASSGRGYEQYF
V gene: TRBV28; clone size: -; D gene: -; J gene: TRBJ1-2; CDR3 DNA: TGTGCCAGCAGTTCAGGGCTCGGCTATGGCTACACCTTC; CDR3 protein: CASSSGLGYGYTF
V gene: TRBV5-6; clone size: -; D gene: TRBD2; J gene: TRBJ2-2; CDR3 DNA: TGTGCCAGCAGCTTGGGAGCTAGCGGTAACACCGGGGAGCTGTTTTTT; CDR3 protein: CASSLGASGNTGELFF
V gene: TRBV3-1/TRBV3-2; clone size: -; D gene: -; J gene: TRBJ1-1; CDR3 DNA: TGTGCCAGCAGCCTACAGGGAGCCACTGAAGCTTTCTTT; CDR3 protein: CASSLQGATEAFF
V gene: TRBV3-1/TRBV3-2; clone size: -; D gene: -; J gene: TRBJ1-5; CDR3 DNA: TGTGCCAGCAGCCAAAACAACCAGCCCCAGCATTTT; CDR3 protein: CASSQNNQPQHF
V gene: TRBV2; clone size: -; D gene: TRBD1; J gene: TRBJ1-1; CDR3 DNA: TGTGCCAGCAGCTTCCGGACAGGGAGGCTTCTAAACACTGAAGCTTTCTTT; CDR3 protein: CASSFRTGRLLNTEAFF
V gene: TRBV30; clone size: -; D gene: -; J gene: TRBJ2-7; CDR3 DNA: TGTGCCTGGGGGAAGCGCCTGGAGCAGTACTTC; CDR3 protein: CAWGKRLEQYF
V gene: TRBV19; clone size: -; D gene: -; J gene: TRBJ1-4; CDR3 DNA: TGTGCCAGTAGCGACCGGGGAGCCGGACAGTGGGAAAAACTGTTTTTT; CDR3 protein: CASSDRGAGQWEKLFF